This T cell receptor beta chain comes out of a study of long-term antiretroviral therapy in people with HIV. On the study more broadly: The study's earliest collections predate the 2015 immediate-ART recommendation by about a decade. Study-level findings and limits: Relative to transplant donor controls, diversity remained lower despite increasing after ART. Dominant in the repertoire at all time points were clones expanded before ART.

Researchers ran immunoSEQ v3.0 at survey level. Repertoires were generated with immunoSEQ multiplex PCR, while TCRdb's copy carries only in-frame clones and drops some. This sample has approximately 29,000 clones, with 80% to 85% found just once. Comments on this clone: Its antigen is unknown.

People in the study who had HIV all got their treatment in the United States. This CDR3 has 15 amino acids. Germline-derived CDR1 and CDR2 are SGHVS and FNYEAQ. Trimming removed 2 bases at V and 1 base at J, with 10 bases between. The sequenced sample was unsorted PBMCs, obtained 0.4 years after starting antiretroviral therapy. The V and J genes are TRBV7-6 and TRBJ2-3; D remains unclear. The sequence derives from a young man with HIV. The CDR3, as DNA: TGTGCCAGCAGCTTAATCGGCAGTCGCACAGATACGCAGTATTTT. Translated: CASSLIGSRTDTQYF.